Presented here are 15 T cell receptor beta chains from one specimen sequenced in a study of blood T cell repertoires in COVID-19. TCRdb's table, derived via immunoSEQ multiplex PCR, lists solely in-frame clones and lacks some. The table records some 80,000 clones, roughly 90% of them present only once. Sample: peripheral blood. Source of these receptors: a man in his fifties with COVID-19, enrolled during active disease.

This clone was counted a single time. The chain has TRBV29-1 and TRBJ1-1; D is unclear. Germline CDR1 is SQVTM and CDR2 is ANQGSEA. This CDR3 region has 14 residues. Trimming shortened V by 0 bases and J by 1 base, and 9 bases separated the two germline ends. The CDR3 region has the DNA TGCAGCGTTGAAGAGGTTATGGCGAACACTGAAGCTTTCTTT. Translation: CSVEEVMANTEAFF.

The chain recombines TRBV19 with TRBJ1-5; 9 positions agree with TRBD1. Per the germline V gene, CDR1 is LNHDA and CDR2 is SQIVND (reference sequence). The V and J ends lost 4 bases and 5 bases, in that order; junction bases with no gene match: 6. CDR3 length: 15 amino acids. The CDR3 DNA sequence: TGTGCCAGTAGTAATACAGGGGGCCCTCATCAGCCCCAGCATTTT. Its protein product is CASSNTGGPHQPQHF. Complete variable domain (other parts from reference TRBV19 and TRBJ1-5): DGGITQSPKYLFRKEGQNVTLSCEQNLNHDAMYWYRQDPGQGLRLIYYSQIVNDFQKGDIAEGYSVSREKKESFPLTVTSAQKNPTAFYLCASSNTGGPHQPQHFGDGTRLSIL.

V usage is TRBV3-1 (or the pseudogene TRBV3-2) and J usage is TRBJ1-1, with D possibly TRBD1 on 5 matching bases. This CDR3 is built from 15 residues. Germline CDR1 reads LGHDT; CDR2 reads YNNKEL (reference sequence). The ends were cut back, 7 bases at V and 3 bases at J, with 18 bases in the middle. The DNA of the CDR3 is TGTGCCAGCATCCCTTCGGGGCGGGAATACACTGAAGCTTTCTTT. This translates into CASIPSGREYTEAFF.

The chain carries TRBV27 and TRBJ2-6; D is perhaps TRBD1 (6 bases). Trimming stripped 6 bases from V and 0 bases from J, with 24 bases between. CDR3 size: 20 residues. CDR1 is MNHEY and CDR2 is SMNVEV in the germline V gene (reference sequence). The CDR3 loop reads CASRLKQGGGVSSGANVLTF. The CDR3 DNA is TGTGCCAGCAGATTAAAACAGGGTGGCGGTGTTAGCTCTGGGGCCAACGTCCTGACTTTC.

The chain has TRBV6-5 and TRBJ2-7; D call uncertain. Per germline, CDR1 MNHEY and CDR2 SVGAGI. V lost 6 bases to trimming and J lost 1 base, with 10 bases between them. This CDR3 contains 13 residues. The CDR3 protein is CASRNTPSYEQYV. The CDR3 DNA reads as TGTGCCAGCAGAAACACCCCGTCCTACGAGCAGTACGTC.

This chain uses TRBV19 with TRBJ1-1; 7 nucleotides align to TRBD1. Unmatched junction bases numbered 4, after V lost 5 bases and J lost 4 bases. The CDR3 spans 13 residues. Germline V gene lookup returns CDR1 LNHDA and CDR2 SQIVND (reference sequence). CDR3 sequence (DNA): TGTGCCAGTAGTCCACAGGGGAGCACTGAAGCTTTCTTT. Its protein product is CASSPQGSTEAFF.

The chain employs TRBV29-1 and TRBJ1-2; 10 bases map to TRBD1. The CDR3 runs to 13 residues. CDR1 is SQVTM, CDR2 ANQGSEA, per germline. J gave up 8 bases and V 5 bases, and 8 bases lay outside the gene matches. The CDR3 loop reads CSVSRQGAGGYTF. The CDR3 region has the DNA TGCAGCGTTTCTAGACAGGGGGCCGGGGGCTACACCTTC. The variable domain in full, with the rest retrieved from reference TRBV29-1 and TRBJ1-2, is SAVISQKPSRDICQRGTSLTIQCQVDSQVTMMFWYRQQPGQSLTLIATANQGSEATYESGFVIDKFPISRPNLTFSTLTVSNMSPEDSSIYLCSVSRQGAGGYTFGSGTRLTVV.

This chain uses TRBV10-1 with TRBJ2-7; possible D gene TRBD2, 6 bases. Germline CDR1 is WNHNN and CDR2 is SYGVQD (reference sequence). The CDR3 extends over 15 amino acids. The ends were cut back, 0 bases at V and 2 bases at J, with 11 bases in the middle. The CDR3 bases are TGCGCCAGCAGTGAGTCGATCCGGGGGACCTACGAGCAGTACTTC. Translation: CASSESIRGTYEQYF.

The V and J genes are TRBV19 and TRBJ1-1, with unresolved D. V lost 8 bases to trimming and J lost 4 bases, with 5 bases between them. CDR1 is LNHDA, CDR2 SQIVND, per germline (reference sequence). This CDR3 contains 10 residues. The CDR3: CASRGTEAFF. The CDR3 DNA sequence: TGTGCCAGTCGAGGCACTGAAGCTTTCTTT.

The chain uses TRBV6-6 and TRBJ2-3; possibly TRBD1 for D (6 bases). V lost 6 bases and J lost 6, with 13 bases in between. This CDR3 region has 13 residues. Germline CDR1 and CDR2: MNHNY and SVGAGI (reference sequence). The CDR3 reads CASSLLTGDTQYF. CDR3 coding DNA: TGTGCCAGCAGCTTACTTACAGGGGATACGCAGTATTTT.

The V gene is TRBV27, the J gene TRBJ2-3; D perhaps matches TRBD1 (5 bases). V was clipped by 0 bases and J by 0 bases, with 10 bases between them. This CDR3 spans 16 amino acids. Germline V CDR1 and CDR2: MNHEY, SMNVEV (reference sequence). The CDR3 region has the DNA TGTGCCAGCAGTTTATCGATAGGGGCTAGCACAGATACGCAGTATTTT. It is translated as CASSLSIGASTDTQYF.

J is TRBJ1-1 and V is TRBV6-5; 8 nucleotides match TRBD1. V lost 8 bases and J lost 6; bases outside the gene matches: 8. CDR1 is MNHEY, CDR2 SVGAGI, per germline. CDR3 length: 13 residues. For the CDR3, the DNA is TGTGCCAGCGCCTATACACAGGGGGCTGAAGCTTTCTTT. It encodes CASAYTQGAEAFF.

The rearrangement joins TRBV7-8 to TRBJ1-5; 7 nucleotides agree with TRBD1. Germline assignment: CDR1 SGHVS and CDR2 FQNEAQ. The CDR3 consists of 17 residues. The J segment lost 6 bases and the V segment lost 5 bases, leaving 16 bases of the junction unmatched. The CDR3 coding sequence is TGTGCCAGCAGCCGATTAGAAAGACAGGGAAGGGGTCAGCCCCAGCATTTT. Translated: CASSRLERQGRGQPQHF.

The chain carries TRBV29-1 and TRBJ2-1, with TRBD2 identical over 8 bases. V shed 3 bases and J 5 bases; nucleotides not matched to a gene: 6. The length of the CDR3 is 14 residues. Germline CDR1 reads SQVTM; CDR2 reads ANQGSEA. The CDR3 sequence is CSVDSAGVHNEQFF. The CDR3 coding sequence is TGCAGCGTTGACTCAGCGGGAGTCCACAATGAGCAGTTCTTC.

This clone was counted once. The rearrangement uses TRBV11-2 and TRBJ2-3, with D maybe TRBD2 (5 bases). This CDR3 is 14 amino acids long. The V end lost 2 bases, the J end lost 4 bases, and 10 bases lay between the germline ends. Germline V gene data show CDR1 as SGHAT and CDR2 as FQNNGV. The CDR3 sequence: CASSLRGSADTQYF. The CDR3 nucleotides are TGTGCCAGCAGCTTACGAGGGAGCGCAGATACGCAGTATTTT.